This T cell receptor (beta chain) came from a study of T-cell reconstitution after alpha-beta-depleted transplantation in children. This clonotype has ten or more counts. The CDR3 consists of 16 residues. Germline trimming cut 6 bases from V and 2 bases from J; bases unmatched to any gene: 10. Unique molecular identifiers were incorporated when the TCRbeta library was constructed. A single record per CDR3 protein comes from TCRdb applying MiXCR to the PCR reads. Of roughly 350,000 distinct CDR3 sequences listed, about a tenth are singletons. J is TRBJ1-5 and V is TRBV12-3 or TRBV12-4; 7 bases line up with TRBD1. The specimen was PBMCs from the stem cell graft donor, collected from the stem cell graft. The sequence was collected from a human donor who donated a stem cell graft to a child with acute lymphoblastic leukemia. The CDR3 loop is CASSPHRGVGNQPQHF. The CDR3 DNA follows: TGTGCCAGCAGCCCCCACAGGGGTGTGGGCAATCAGCCCCAGCATTTT.